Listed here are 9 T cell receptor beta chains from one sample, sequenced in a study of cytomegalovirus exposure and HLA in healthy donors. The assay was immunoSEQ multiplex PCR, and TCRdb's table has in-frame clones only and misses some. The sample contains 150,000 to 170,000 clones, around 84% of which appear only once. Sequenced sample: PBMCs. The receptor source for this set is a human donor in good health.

CDR3: CASSSPGVDAYGYTF. CDR3 in DNA: TGTGCCAGCAGCTCCCCCGGGGTGGATGCCTATGGCTACACCTTC. The chain combines TRBV7-8 with TRBJ1-2, with D unclear. Germline V gene data show CDR1 as SGHVS and CDR2 as FQNEAQ. V was cut by 4 bases and J by 4 bases, with 16 bases left in between. The CDR3 loop spans 15 amino acids.

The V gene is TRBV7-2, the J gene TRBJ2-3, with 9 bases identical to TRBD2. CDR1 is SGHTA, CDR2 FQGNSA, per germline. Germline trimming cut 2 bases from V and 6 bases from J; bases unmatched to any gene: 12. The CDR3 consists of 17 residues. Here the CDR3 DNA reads TGTGCCAGCAGCTTAAGGGGCAGCGGGGGGCCAAGGGATACGCAGTATTTT. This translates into CASSLRGSGGPRDTQYF.

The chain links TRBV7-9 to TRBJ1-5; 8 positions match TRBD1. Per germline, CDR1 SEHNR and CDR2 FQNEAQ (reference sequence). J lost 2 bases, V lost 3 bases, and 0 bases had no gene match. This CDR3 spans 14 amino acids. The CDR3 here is CASSLTGGNQPQHF. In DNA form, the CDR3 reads TGTGCCAGCAGCTTGACAGGGGGCAATCAGCCCCAGCATTTT.

CDR3: CASSPSGGNTEAFF. CDR3 DNA sequence: TGCGCCAGCAGCCCCTCAGGGGGGAACACTGAAGCTTTCTTT. V is TRBV4-1 and J is TRBJ1-1, with 7 positions matching TRBD1. The V segment lost 4 bases and the J segment 1 base; nucleotides outside the gene matches: 3. This CDR3 region has 14 residues. Germline CDR1 and CDR2: MGHRA and YSYEKL.

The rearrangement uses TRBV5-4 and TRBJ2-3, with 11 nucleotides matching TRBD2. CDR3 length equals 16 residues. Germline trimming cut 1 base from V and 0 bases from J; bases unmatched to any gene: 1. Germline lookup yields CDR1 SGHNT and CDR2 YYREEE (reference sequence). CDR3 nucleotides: TGTGCCAGCAGCTTGCTAGCGGGGGGTAGCACAGATACGCAGTATTTT. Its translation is CASSLLAGGSTDTQYF.

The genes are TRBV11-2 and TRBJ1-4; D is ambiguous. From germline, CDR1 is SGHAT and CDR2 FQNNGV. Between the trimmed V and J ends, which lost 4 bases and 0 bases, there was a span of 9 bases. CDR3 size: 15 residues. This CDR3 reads CASSSQAATNEKLFF. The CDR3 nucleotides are TGTGCCAGCAGCTCCCAAGCCGCAACTAATGAAAAACTGTTTTTT.

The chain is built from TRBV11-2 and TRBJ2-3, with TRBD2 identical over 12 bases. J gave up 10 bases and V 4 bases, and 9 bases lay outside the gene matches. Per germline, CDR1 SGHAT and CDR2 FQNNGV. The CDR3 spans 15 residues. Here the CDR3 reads CASSSYGLAGSSQYF. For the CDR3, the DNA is TGTGCCAGCAGCTCCTACGGACTAGCGGGGTCCTCGCAGTATTTT. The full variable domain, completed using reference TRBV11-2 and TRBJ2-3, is EAGVAQSPRYKIIEKRQSVAFWCNPISGHATLYWYQQILGQGPKLLIQFQNNGVVDDSQLPKDRFSAERLKGVDSTLKIQPAKLEDSAVYLCASSSYGLAGSSQYFGPGTRLTVL.

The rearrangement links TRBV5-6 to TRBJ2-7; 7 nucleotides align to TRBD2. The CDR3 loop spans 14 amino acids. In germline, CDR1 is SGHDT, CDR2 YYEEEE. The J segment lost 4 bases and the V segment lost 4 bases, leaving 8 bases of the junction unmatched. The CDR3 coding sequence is TGTGCCAGCAGCCGGACTAGTCCACCTTACGAGCAGTACTTC. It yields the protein CASSRTSPPYEQYF.

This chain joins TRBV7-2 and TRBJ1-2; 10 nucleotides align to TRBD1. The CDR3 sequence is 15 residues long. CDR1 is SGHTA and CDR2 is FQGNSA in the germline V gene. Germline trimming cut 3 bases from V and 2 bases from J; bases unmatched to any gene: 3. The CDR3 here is CASSLGQGLNYGYTF. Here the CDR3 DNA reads TGTGCCAGCAGCTTGGGACAGGGGTTAAACTATGGCTACACCTTC.